A single TCR beta chain is shown here with its context. Its antigen is currently unknown. The data were obtained in a study of blood T cells in healthy people across ages. Study as a whole: Template switching caught about one barcoded beta molecule for each two T cells.

The germline CDR1 and CDR2 sequences are SQVTM and ANQGSEA. The CDR3 is made up of 15 amino acids. V gave up 4 bases and J gave up 2 bases; unmatched junction bases: 6. The authors ran a second PCR of 7 to 11 cycles using a sample-barcoded 5' primer and a J-beta primer mix. TCRdb fed the 5' RACE reads into MiXCR, producing one record per CDR3 protein. The data show about 1.5 million distinct CDR3 sequences, approximately 38% seen once. Study results and limitations: Estimates of diversity drawn from one million T cells were considered underestimates. Age advanced and TCR beta diversity per million T cells fell, roughly linearly.

The sequence came from a woman younger than 35 in good health. The specimen was blood. The chain uses TRBV29-1 and TRBJ2-5; TRBD2 agrees at 11 bases. The CDR3 nucleotides read TGCAGCGTTGGCCTAGCGGGGGGATCACAAGAGACCCAGTACTTC. Translating it yields CSVGLAGGSQETQYF.